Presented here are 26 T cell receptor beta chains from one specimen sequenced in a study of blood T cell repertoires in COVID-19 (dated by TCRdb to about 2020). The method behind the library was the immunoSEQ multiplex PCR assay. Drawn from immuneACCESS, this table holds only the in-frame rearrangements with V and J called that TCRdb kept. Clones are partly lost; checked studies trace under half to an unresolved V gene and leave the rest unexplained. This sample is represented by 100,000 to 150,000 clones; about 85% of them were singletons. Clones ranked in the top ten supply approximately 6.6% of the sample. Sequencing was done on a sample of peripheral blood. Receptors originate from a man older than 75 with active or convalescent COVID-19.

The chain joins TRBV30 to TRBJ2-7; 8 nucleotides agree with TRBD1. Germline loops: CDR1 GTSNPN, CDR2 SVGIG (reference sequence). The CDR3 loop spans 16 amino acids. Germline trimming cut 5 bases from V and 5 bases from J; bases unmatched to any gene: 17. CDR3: CAWGEGSFGQGDEQYF. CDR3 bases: TGTGCCTGGGGAGAGGGGAGTTTCGGACAGGGTGACGAGCAGTACTTC.

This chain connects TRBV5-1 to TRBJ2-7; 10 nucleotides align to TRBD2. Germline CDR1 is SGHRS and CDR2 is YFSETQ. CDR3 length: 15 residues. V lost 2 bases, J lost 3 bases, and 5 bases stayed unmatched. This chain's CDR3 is CASSFSSGGRYEQYF. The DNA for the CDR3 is TGCGCCAGCAGCTTCTCTAGCGGGGGTCGCTACGAGCAGTACTTC.

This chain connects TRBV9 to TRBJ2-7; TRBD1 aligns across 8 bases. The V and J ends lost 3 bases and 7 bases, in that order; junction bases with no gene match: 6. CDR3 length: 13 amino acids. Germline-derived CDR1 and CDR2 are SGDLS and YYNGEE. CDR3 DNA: TGTGCCAGCAGCGAGACAGGGGTAGGGGAGCAGTACTTC. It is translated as CASSETGVGEQYF.

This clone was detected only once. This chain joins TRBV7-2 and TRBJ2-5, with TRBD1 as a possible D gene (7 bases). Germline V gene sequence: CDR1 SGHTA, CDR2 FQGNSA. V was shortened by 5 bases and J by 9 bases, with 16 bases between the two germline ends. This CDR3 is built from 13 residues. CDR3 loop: CASSAGGQSAQYF. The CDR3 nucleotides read TGTGCCAGCAGCGCAGGGGGGCAGTCTGCCCAGTACTTC. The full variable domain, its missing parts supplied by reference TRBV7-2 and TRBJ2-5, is GAGVSQSPSNKVTEKGKDVELRCDPISGHTALYWYRQSLGQGLEFLIYFQGNSAPDKSGLPSDRFSAERTGGSVSTLTIQRTQQEDSAVYLCASSAGGQSAQYFGPGTRLLVL.

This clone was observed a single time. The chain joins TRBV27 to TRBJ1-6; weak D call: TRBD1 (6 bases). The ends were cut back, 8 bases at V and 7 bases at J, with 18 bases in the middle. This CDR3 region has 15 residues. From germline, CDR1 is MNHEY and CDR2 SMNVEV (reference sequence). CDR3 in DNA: TGTGCCAGCTTACTATCCGCAGGGGTGAATTCACCCCTCCACTTT. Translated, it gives CASLLSAGVNSPLHF.

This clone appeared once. In DNA form, the CDR3 reads TGTGCCAGCAGCCCAAGAGGGACAGGGGGCGACCCCAATGAGCAGTTCTTC. Translating gives CASSPRGTGGDPNEQFF. V gene TRBV7-6 combines with J gene TRBJ2-1; TRBD1 aligns across 12 bases. The trim removed 5 bases at V and 6 bases at J, leaving 11 bases unmatched. The CDR3 length is 17 residues. Germline V lookup: CDR1 SGHVS, CDR2 FNYEAQ.

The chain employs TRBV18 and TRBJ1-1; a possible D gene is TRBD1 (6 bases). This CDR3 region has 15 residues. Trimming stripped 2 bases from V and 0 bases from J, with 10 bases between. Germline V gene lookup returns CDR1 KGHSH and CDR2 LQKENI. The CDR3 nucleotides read TGTGCCAGCTCACCAGGACAGCCTTTGAACACTGAAGCTTTCTTT. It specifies CASSPGQPLNTEAFF.

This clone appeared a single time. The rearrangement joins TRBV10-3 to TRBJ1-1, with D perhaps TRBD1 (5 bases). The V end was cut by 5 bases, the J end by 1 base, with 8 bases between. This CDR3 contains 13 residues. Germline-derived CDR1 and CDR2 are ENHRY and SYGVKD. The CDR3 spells CAISSDRNTEAFF. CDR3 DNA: TGTGCCATCAGTAGCGACAGGAACACTGAAGCTTTCTTT.

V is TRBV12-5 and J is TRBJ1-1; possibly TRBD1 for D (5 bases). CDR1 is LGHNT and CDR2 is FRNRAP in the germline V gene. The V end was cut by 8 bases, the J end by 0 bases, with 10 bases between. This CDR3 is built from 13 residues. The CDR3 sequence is CASNGRVNTEAFF. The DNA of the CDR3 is TGTGCTAGTAATGGCAGGGTGAACACTGAAGCTTTCTTT. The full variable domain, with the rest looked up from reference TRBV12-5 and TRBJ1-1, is DARVTQTPRHKVTEMGQEVTMRCQPILGHNTVFWYRQTMMQGLELLAYFRNRAPLDDSGMPKDRFSAEMPDATLATLKIQPSEPRDSAVYFCASNGRVNTEAFFGQGTRLTVV.

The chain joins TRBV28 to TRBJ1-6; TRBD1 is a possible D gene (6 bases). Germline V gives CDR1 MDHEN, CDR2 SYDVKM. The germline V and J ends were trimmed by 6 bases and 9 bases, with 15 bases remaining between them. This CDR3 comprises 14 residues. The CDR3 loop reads CASSYHTGISPLHF. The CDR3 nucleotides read TGTGCCAGCAGCTATCACACAGGGATTTCACCCCTCCACTTT. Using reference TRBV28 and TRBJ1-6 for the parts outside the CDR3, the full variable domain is DVKVTQSSRYLVKRTGEKVFLECVQDMDHENMFWYRQDPGLGLRLIYFSYDVKMKEKGDIPEGYSVSREKKERFSLILESASTNQTSMYLCASSYHTGISPLHFGNGTRLTVT.

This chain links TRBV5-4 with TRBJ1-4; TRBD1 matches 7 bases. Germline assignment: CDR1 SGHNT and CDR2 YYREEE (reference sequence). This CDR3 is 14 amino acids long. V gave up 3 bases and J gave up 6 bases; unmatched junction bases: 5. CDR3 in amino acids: CASSWGQRHEKLFF. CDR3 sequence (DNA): TGTGCCAGCAGCTGGGGACAGAGACATGAAAAACTGTTTTTT.

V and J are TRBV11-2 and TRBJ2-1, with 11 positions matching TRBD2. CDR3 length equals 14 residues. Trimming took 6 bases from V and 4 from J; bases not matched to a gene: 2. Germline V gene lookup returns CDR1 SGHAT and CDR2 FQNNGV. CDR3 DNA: TGTGCCAGCAGGGGACTAGCGGCTTACAATGAGCAGTTCTTC. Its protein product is CASRGLAAYNEQFF.

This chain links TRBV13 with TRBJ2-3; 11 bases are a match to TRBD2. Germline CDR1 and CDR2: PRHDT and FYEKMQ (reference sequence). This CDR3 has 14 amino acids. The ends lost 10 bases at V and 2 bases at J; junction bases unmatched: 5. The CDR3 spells CATLAGGITDTQYF. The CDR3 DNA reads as TGTGCCACCTTAGCGGGGGGGATCACAGATACGCAGTATTTT. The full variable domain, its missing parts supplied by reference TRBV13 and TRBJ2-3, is AAGVIQSPRHLIKEKRETATLKCYPIPRHDTVYWYQQGPGQDPQFLISFYEKMQSDKGSIPDRFSAQQFSDYHSELNMSSLELGDSALYFCATLAGGITDTQYFGPGTRLTVL.

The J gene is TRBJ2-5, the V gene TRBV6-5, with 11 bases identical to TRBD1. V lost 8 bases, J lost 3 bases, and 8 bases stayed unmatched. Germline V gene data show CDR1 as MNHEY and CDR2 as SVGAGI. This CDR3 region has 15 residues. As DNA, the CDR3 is TGTGCCAGCGGGTTTTGGGACAGGGGGAAAGAGACCCAGTACTTC. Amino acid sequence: CASGFWDRGKETQYF.

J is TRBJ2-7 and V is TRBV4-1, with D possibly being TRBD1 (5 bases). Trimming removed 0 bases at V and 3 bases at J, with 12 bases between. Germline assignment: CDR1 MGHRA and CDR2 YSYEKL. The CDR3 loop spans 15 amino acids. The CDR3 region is CASSQDDQGFYEQYF. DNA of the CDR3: TGCGCCAGCAGCCAAGATGATCAGGGTTTCTACGAGCAGTACTTC.

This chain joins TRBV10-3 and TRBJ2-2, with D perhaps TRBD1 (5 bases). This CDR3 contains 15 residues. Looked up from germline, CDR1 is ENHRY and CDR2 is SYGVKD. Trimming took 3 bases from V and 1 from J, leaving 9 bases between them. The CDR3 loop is CAISDPGLNTGELFF. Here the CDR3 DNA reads TGTGCCATCAGTGATCCAGGGTTGAACACCGGGGAGCTGTTTTTT.

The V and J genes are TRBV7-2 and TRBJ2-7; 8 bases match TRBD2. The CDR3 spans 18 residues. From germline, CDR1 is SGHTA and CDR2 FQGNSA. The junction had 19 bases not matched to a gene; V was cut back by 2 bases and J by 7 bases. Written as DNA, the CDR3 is TGTGCCAGCAGCTTAACGGGGGGGGGACGGGACCGGCTCTTGGAGCAGTACTTC. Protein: CASSLTGGGRDRLLEQYF.

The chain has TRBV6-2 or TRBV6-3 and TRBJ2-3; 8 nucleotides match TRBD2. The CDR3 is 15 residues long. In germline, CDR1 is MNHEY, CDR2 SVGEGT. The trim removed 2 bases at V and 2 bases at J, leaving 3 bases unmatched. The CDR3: CASSYAGGPTDTQYF. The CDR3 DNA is TGTGCCAGCAGTTACGCGGGGGGCCCCACAGATACGCAGTATTTT.

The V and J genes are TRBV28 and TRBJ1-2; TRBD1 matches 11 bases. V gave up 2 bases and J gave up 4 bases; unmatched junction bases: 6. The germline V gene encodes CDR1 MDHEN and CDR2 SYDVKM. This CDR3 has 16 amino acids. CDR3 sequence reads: CASSLLRTGGSYGYTF. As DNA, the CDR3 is TGTGCCAGCAGTTTACTTAGGACAGGGGGCAGCTATGGCTACACCTTC.

CDR3 in DNA: TGTGCCAGCAGCTTGGCCGTGGGGAGGTCTTATGATGAGCAGTTCTTC. It specifies CASSLAVGRSYDEQFF. The V gene is TRBV5-4, the J gene TRBJ2-1; D may be TRBD2 (6 bases). The CDR3 loop spans 16 amino acids. CDR1 and CDR2 (germline): SGHNT, YYREEE (reference sequence). The ends were cut back, 0 bases at V and 8 bases at J, with 18 bases in the middle.

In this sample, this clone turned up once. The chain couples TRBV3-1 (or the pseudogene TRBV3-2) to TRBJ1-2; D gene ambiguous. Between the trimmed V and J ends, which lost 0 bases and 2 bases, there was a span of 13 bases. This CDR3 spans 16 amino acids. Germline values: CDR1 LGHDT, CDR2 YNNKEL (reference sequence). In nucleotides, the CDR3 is TGTGCCAGCAGCCAAGAGAGTTGGGCTGAGAACTATGGCTACACCTTC. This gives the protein CASSQESWAENYGYTF.

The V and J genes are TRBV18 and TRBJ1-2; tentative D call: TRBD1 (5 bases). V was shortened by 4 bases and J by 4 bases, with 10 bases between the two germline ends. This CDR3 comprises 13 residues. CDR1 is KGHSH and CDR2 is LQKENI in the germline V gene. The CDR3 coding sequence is TGTGCCAGCTCACAAGACAGCCTCTATGGCTACACCTTC. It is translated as CASSQDSLYGYTF.

The CDR3 nucleotides are TGTGCCAGTAGTATAGGAGGGGCGACTAGCACCAAAAACATTCAGTACTTC. Translated, it gives CASSIGGATSTKNIQYF. The V gene is TRBV19, the J gene TRBJ2-4; 7 nucleotides agree with TRBD2. V lost 1 base and J lost 2; bases outside the gene matches: 8. This CDR3 is 17 amino acids long. Germline V lookup: CDR1 LNHDA, CDR2 SQIVND (reference sequence).

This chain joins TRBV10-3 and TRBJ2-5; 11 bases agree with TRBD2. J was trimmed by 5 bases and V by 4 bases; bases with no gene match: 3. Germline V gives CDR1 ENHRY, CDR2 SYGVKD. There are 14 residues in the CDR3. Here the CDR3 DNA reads TGTGCCATCAGTGTATCTAGCGGGAGGGAGACCCAGTACTTC. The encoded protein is CAISVSSGRETQYF.

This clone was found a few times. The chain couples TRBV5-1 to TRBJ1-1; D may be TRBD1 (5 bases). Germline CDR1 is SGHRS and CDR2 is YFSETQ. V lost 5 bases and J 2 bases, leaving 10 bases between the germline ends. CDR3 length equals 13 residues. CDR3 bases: TGCGCCAGCAGGTCTGACAGAAACACTGAAGCTTTCTTT. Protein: CASRSDRNTEAFF.

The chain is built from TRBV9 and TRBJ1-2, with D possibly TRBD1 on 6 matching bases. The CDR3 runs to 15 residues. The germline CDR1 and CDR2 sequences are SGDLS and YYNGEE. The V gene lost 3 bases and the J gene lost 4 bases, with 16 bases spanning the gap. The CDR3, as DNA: TGTGCCAGCAGCGCCCACCCCCGGGACACCTATGGCTACACCTTC. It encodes CASSAHPRDTYGYTF.